This T cell receptor beta chain came from a study of spatial heterogeneity in lung cancer (dated by TCRdb to about 2019). Regarding the study in general: Beta-chain transcripts were consistently detected in greater numbers than alpha-chain transcripts, which likely reflected higher beta-chain transcript abundance. TCR alpha and beta repertoires were quantitatively compared across multiple tumor regions, matched nontumor lung and blood in non-small cell lung cancer. Nonsynonymous mutation counts, determined by whole-exome sequencing of tumor tissue, were related to TCR repertoire features. In the raw uncorrected reads, each unique combination of TCR and UMI appeared more than ten times on average. At surgery, hundreds of tumor regions, around 67 matched nontumor lung samples and fewer than 60 PBMC samples were TCR-sequenced for both alpha and beta chains.

This clonotype registers as medium-sized (0.01 to 0.1%) within its sample. Its specific antigen is unknown. No qualities accompany the bases; no much larger clone lies one base away. What the time point label conveys for this sample: sample taken at primary tumor resection. For TCR sequencing, whole RNA was extracted from tumor and nontumor lung tissue, or from cryopreserved PBMC samples, and no cell sorting was done. The donors were some 72 patients from the lung TRACERx cohort who had early-stage, untreated non-small cell lung cancer. A patient was chosen for TCR sequencing only when enough RNA was available from at least two tumor regions. A lung pathologist reviewed the tumor and adjacent nontumor lung specimens before the specimens were selected. Trimming takes 5 bases from V and 2 bases from J, and the germline ends sit 9 bases apart. The CDR3 holds 13 amino acids from the cysteine to the phenylalanine. Only the CDR3 part of the read is kept: 39 bases, read in frame from the first base. The germline V gene (reference sequence) gives CDR1 as MNHEY and CDR2 as SMNVEV.

The research as a whole found: Confirming at a functional level the hypothesis that regional TCRs recognize regional mutations was considered to require additional single-cell paired TCR alpha and beta sequencing.

Libraries came from 5' RACE. For sequencing, a NextSeq 500 was employed. In the TCR library protocol, a unique molecular identifier was attached to each TCR cDNA molecule so that PCR and sequencing errors could be corrected. In the paper's pipeline: TCR identification, UMI-based error correction and CDR3 extraction were all carried out with Decombinator tools. TCRs above a frequency of 2 per 1,000, corresponding to the top 1% of the tumor frequency distribution, were defined as expanded. Renyi diversity was calculated using the R vegan package after each repertoire was subsampled 100 times to 5,000 TCRs. CDR3 similarity networks were built from amino acid triplet string-kernel similarity, with CDR3s being connected when pairwise similarity was above 0.82. The public reads were reprocessed in TCRdb via fastp at Q25 and MiXCR, keeping in-frame beta chains. A single entry per CDR3 protein holds the most common genes and DNA from its merged rows. The V and J calls were determined by TCRdb, not by the authors. The sample includes 6,000 to 9,000 distinct CDR3 sequences, with about 5% observed a single time. Jointly, the top ten make up around 8.6% of the sample.

Sample: normal lung tissue next to the tumor, taken at surgery. This sequence originates from a female donor with early-stage non-small cell lung cancer. In this chain, TRBV27 is recombined with TRBJ2-5, with TRBD1 perhaps the D gene, on 6 matching bases. CDR3 reads: CASSHQGQETQYF. The base sequence is TGTGCCAGCAGTCATCAGGGGCAAGAGACCCAGTACTTC.